This T cell receptor beta chain was found in a study of tumor and adjacent non-tumor tissue in lung cancer. In the study overall: There were roughly 11 adenocarcinoma, a couple of squamous cell carcinoma and 1 small cell lung cancer cases. The patients, 10 men and 4 to 6 women, were roughly 30 to 80 with stage I to III disease.

Points from the study as a whole: Tumor repertoires had a smaller top 100 clone share than normal lung. Tumor tissue had significantly higher TCR diversity than normal lung.

Three rounds of nested PCR, following a modified ARM-PCR protocol, produced the TCRbeta library. Each CDR3 protein is one row after TCRdb ran MiXCR on the multiplex PCR reads. The sample contains approximately 62,000 distinct CDR3 sequences, roughly two thirds of which appear only once. Germline values: CDR1 MDHEN, CDR2 SYDVKM. The CDR3 contains 15 residues. V gave up 5 bases and J gave up 3 bases, with 14 bases separating them. RNA was extracted from bulk tissue without any cell sorting. Distant lung tissue was collected more than 3 cm away from the tumor edge. Comment on this clonotype: The antigen is not known.

The TCR originated in a man aged 65 to 79 with non-small cell lung cancer. The chain joins TRBV28 to TRBJ2-1; no reliable D call. Sequences were obtained from distant non-tumor lung tissue. CDR3 nucleotides: TGTGCCAGCAGTCCTCGGGCATCTTTCTACAATGAGCAGTTCTTC. Encoded protein: CASSPRASFYNEQFF.